The rows below give T cell receptor beta chains drawn from one sample of a study of blood T cell repertoires in COVID-19. Libraries were prepared by immunoSEQ multiplex PCR; TCRdb keeps only in-frame clonotypes and omits some of them. The sample consists of approximately 240,000 clones, roughly four fifths of them appearing once. Sequenced material: peripheral blood. These receptors originate from a woman aged 25-40 years who had recovered from COVID-19. The CDR3 runs from the conserved cysteine through the conserved F or W. The order of the fields is CDR3 protein, CDR3 DNA, J gene, clone size, D gene, V gene. The D gene is left open where the match is weak. Some rows mark clone size as missing; the rest say once, few, many or name a class of expanded clone.

CDR3aa: CASSVQGPTEAFF
CDR3nt: TGTGCCAGCAGTGTTCAGGGTCCGACTGAAGCTTTCTTT
j_gene: TRBJ1-1
abundance: NA
d_gene: NA
v_gene: TRBV5-8

CDR3aa: CASSLGLAGSTDTQYF
CDR3nt: TGCGCCAGCAGCTTGGGGCTAGCGGGAAGCACAGATACGCAGTATTTT
j_gene: TRBJ2-3
abundance: NA
d_gene: TRBD2
v_gene: TRBV5-1

CDR3aa: CASSHQLPSGPAYNEQFF
CDR3nt: TGTGCCAGCAGCCACCAATTGCCTAGCGGGCCTGCCTACAATGAGCAGTTCTTC
j_gene: TRBJ2-1
abundance: NA
d_gene: TRBD2
v_gene: TRBV3-1/TRBV3-2

CDR3aa: CASSPPERGHSNEQFF
CDR3nt: TGTGCCAGCTCACCCCCAGAGAGGGGGCATTCTAATGAGCAGTTCTTC
j_gene: TRBJ2-1
abundance: NA
d_gene: TRBD1
v_gene: TRBV18

CDR3aa: CASSKGQPQHF
CDR3nt: TGTGCCAGTAGTAAGGGGCAGCCCCAGCATTTT
j_gene: TRBJ1-5
abundance: NA
d_gene: NA
v_gene: TRBV19

CDR3aa: CASSLEASGISYNEQFF
CDR3nt: TGCGCCAGCAGCTTGGAGGCTAGCGGGATCTCCTACAATGAGCAGTTCTTC
j_gene: TRBJ2-1
abundance: NA
d_gene: TRBD2
v_gene: TRBV5-1

CDR3aa: CASLQDGSSKNIQYF
CDR3nt: TGTGCCAGCCTACAGGACGGGAGCTCCAAAAACATTCAGTACTTC
j_gene: TRBJ2-4
abundance: NA
d_gene: NA
v_gene: TRBV19

CDR3aa: CASSINRDSGQGYTF
CDR3nt: TGTGCCAGCAGCATTAACCGGGACTCAGGCCAGGGCTACACCTTC
j_gene: TRBJ1-2
abundance: NA
d_gene: NA
v_gene: TRBV11-1

CDR3aa: CASSEIGGTGEETQYF
CDR3nt: TGCGCCAGCAGTGAGATCGGCGGGACAGGGGAGGAGACCCAGTACTTC
j_gene: TRBJ2-5
abundance: NA
d_gene: TRBD1
v_gene: TRBV10-2

CDR3aa: CASSALLAATDTQYF
CDR3nt: TGTGCCAGCAGTGCGCTACTAGCGGCCACAGATACGCAGTATTTT
j_gene: TRBJ2-3
abundance: NA
d_gene: TRBD2
v_gene: TRBV11-2

CDR3aa: CATSDFTTRPGHGTDTQYF
CDR3nt: TGTGCCACCAGTGATTTCACAACGAGACCGGGACACGGAACAGATACGCAGTATTTT
j_gene: TRBJ2-3
abundance: NA
d_gene: NA
v_gene: TRBV24-1

CDR3aa: CASRVPYGANVLTF
CDR3nt: TGTGCCAGCAGAGTACCCTATGGGGCCAACGTCCTGACTTTC
j_gene: TRBJ2-6
abundance: NA
d_gene: NA
v_gene: TRBV9

CDR3aa: CASSPGTGGPYGYTF
CDR3nt: TGTGCCAGCAGTCCCGGGACAGGGGGCCCCTATGGCTACACCTTC
j_gene: TRBJ1-2
abundance: NA
d_gene: TRBD1
v_gene: TRBV28

CDR3aa: CASSLGDISGNTIYF
CDR3nt: TGTGCCAGCAGTTTGGGAGATATCTCTGGAAACACCATATATTTT
j_gene: TRBJ1-3
abundance: few
d_gene: NA
v_gene: TRBV27

CDR3aa: CASSLAGAGEQYF
CDR3nt: TGTGCCAGCAGCCTAGCGGGAGCAGGAGAGCAGTACTTC
j_gene: TRBJ2-7
abundance: NA
d_gene: TRBD2
v_gene: TRBV6-6

CDR3aa: CASSARDRGYNSPLHF
CDR3nt: TGTGCCAGTAGTGCGCGGGACAGGGGGTATAATTCACCCCTCCACTTT
j_gene: TRBJ1-6
abundance: once
d_gene: TRBD1
v_gene: TRBV19

CDR3aa: CASRGLAGGAGEQFF
CDR3nt: TGTGCCAGCAGGGGACTAGCGGGAGGGGCGGGTGAGCAGTTCTTC
j_gene: TRBJ2-1
abundance: NA
d_gene: TRBD2
v_gene: TRBV6-5

CDR3aa: CASSVNQGGYGYTF
CDR3nt: TGTGCCAGCAGCGTAAATCAGGGGGGCTATGGCTACACCTTC
j_gene: TRBJ1-2
abundance: once
d_gene: TRBD1
v_gene: TRBV9

CDR3aa: CASSLIGSNEQFF
CDR3nt: TGTGCCAGCAGCTTAATCGGGAGCAATGAGCAGTTCTTC
j_gene: TRBJ2-1
abundance: once
d_gene: NA
v_gene: TRBV7-3

CDR3aa: CASSKGRSRDTQYF
CDR3nt: TGTGCCAGCAGCAAAGGTCGGAGTCGAGATACGCAGTATTTT
j_gene: TRBJ2-3
abundance: NA
d_gene: NA
v_gene: TRBV21-1

CDR3aa: CASSVLTGNTEAFF
CDR3nt: TGTGCCAGCAGTGTGCTGACAGGGAACACTGAAGCTTTCTTT
j_gene: TRBJ1-1
abundance: NA
d_gene: NA
v_gene: TRBV2

CDR3aa: CATSDLRQGNTGELFF
CDR3nt: TGTGCCACCAGTGATTTGCGACAGGGTAACACCGGGGAGCTGTTTTTT
j_gene: TRBJ2-2
abundance: NA
d_gene: TRBD1
v_gene: TRBV24-1

CDR3aa: CASGSPGGADGYTF
CDR3nt: TGTGCTAGTGGTTCACCAGGAGGAGCCGACGGCTACACCTTC
j_gene: TRBJ1-2
abundance: NA
d_gene: NA
v_gene: TRBV12-5

CDR3aa: CASSIHTEEPQHF
CDR3nt: TGTGCCAGTAGTATCCACACCGAGGAGCCCCAGCATTTT
j_gene: TRBJ1-5
abundance: NA
d_gene: NA
v_gene: TRBV19

CDR3aa: CAWSGTYTEAFF
CDR3nt: TGTGCCTGGAGTGGGACTTACACTGAAGCTTTCTTT
j_gene: TRBJ1-1
abundance: once
d_gene: NA
v_gene: TRBV30

CDR3aa: CASSIRGNTEAFF
CDR3nt: TGTGCCAGTAGTATAAGAGGAAACACTGAAGCTTTCTTT
j_gene: TRBJ1-1
abundance: NA
d_gene: NA
v_gene: TRBV19

CDR3aa: CASSPGGVTGELFF
CDR3nt: TGCGCCAGCAGCCCGGGAGGAGTCACCGGGGAGCTGTTTTTT
j_gene: TRBJ2-2
abundance: few
d_gene: TRBD2
v_gene: TRBV5-1

CDR3aa: CASNAQGFGNTIYF
CDR3nt: TGTGCCAGCAACGCGCAGGGTTTCGGAAACACCATATATTTT
j_gene: TRBJ1-3
abundance: NA
d_gene: NA
v_gene: TRBV2

CDR3aa: CASSSRTGGNYGYTF
CDR3nt: TGTGCCAGCAGTTCGAGGACAGGGGGAAACTATGGCTACACCTTC
j_gene: TRBJ1-2
abundance: NA
d_gene: TRBD1
v_gene: TRBV6-5

CDR3aa: CASSPKTDHEAFF
CDR3nt: TGTGCCAGCTCACCCAAGACAGACCATGAAGCTTTCTTT
j_gene: TRBJ1-1
abundance: NA
d_gene: NA
v_gene: TRBV18

CDR3aa: CASSTITGGVSQLYGYTF
CDR3nt: TGTGCCAGCAGCACAATTACAGGGGGAGTATCACAGCTCTATGGCTACACCTTC
j_gene: TRBJ1-2
abundance: NA
d_gene: TRBD1
v_gene: TRBV5-4

CDR3aa: CAISNGLDAFF
CDR3nt: TGTGCCATCAGTAACGGGTTGGATGCTTTCTTT
j_gene: TRBJ1-1
abundance: NA
d_gene: NA
v_gene: TRBV10-3

CDR3aa: CASSLTGTGGGNTIYF
CDR3nt: TGTGCCAGTAGCCTAACCGGGACAGGAGGAGGAAACACCATATATTTT
j_gene: TRBJ1-3
abundance: NA
d_gene: TRBD1
v_gene: TRBV19

CDR3aa: CASSESRQGGAFF
CDR3nt: TGCGCCAGCAGTGAGTCTCGACAGGGCGGAGCTTTCTTT
j_gene: TRBJ1-1
abundance: NA
d_gene: TRBD1
v_gene: TRBV10-2

CDR3aa: CASSQEYSDGDSYEQYF
CDR3nt: TGCGCCAGCAGCCAAGAATACTCGGACGGGGACTCCTACGAGCAGTACTTC
j_gene: TRBJ2-7
abundance: NA
d_gene: NA
v_gene: TRBV4-1

CDR3aa: CASSLRAGSTDTQYF
CDR3nt: TGTGCCAGCAGTTTACGGGCAGGGAGCACAGATACGCAGTATTTT
j_gene: TRBJ2-3
abundance: NA
d_gene: NA
v_gene: TRBV28

CDR3aa: CASSPDLAADTQYF
CDR3nt: TGTGCCAGCAGCCCAGACTTAGCGGCAGATACGCAGTATTTT
j_gene: TRBJ2-3
abundance: NA
d_gene: NA
v_gene: TRBV3-1/TRBV3-2

CDR3aa: CASSLGTGVSYEQYF
CDR3nt: TGTGCCAGCAGTTTAGGGACAGGGGTCTCCTACGAGCAGTACTTC
j_gene: TRBJ2-7
abundance: few
d_gene: TRBD1
v_gene: TRBV27